A single sample is the source of the 24 T cell receptor beta chains below, sequenced in a study of T cells in narcolepsy. The method was immunoSEQ multiplex PCR; TCRdb's version includes in-frame clones alone and lacks a portion of them. Here the sample spans about 30,000 clones, over 75% being singletons. Sample: CD45RA- memory CD4+ T cells from PBMCs. The origin of the receptors is a human donor with narcolepsy.

This clone was picked up a small number of times. The rearrangement uses TRBV7-3 and TRBJ2-2, with 8 positions matching TRBD2. CDR1 and CDR2 from the germline V gene are SGHTA and FQGTGA. J lost 2 bases, V lost 5 bases, and 4 bases had no gene match. The CDR3 runs to 15 residues. CDR3 sequence reads: CASSPRGANTGELFF. Written as DNA, the CDR3 is TGTGCCAGCAGCCCGCGGGGGGCAAACACCGGGGAGCTGTTTTTT.

J is TRBJ2-1 and V is TRBV19, with 8 nucleotides matching TRBD2. This CDR3 is 15 amino acids long. CDR1 is LNHDA, CDR2 SQIVND, per germline (reference sequence). V lost 4 bases, J lost 10 bases, and 12 bases stayed unmatched. This chain's CDR3 is CASSRGAGGSLEQFF. Written as DNA, the CDR3 is TGTGCCAGTAGTAGGGGCGCGGGGGGCAGTTTGGAGCAGTTCTTC.

This chain connects TRBV27 to TRBJ1-3, with D perhaps matching TRBD1 (6 bases). Per germline, CDR1 MNHEY and CDR2 SMNVEV (reference sequence). CDR3 length equals 16 residues. Trimming cost V 5 bases and J 0 bases, with 14 bases left between them. The CDR3 protein is CASSTLGQSSGNTIYF. CDR3 coding DNA: TGTGCCAGCAGTACTCTTGGACAGAGCTCTGGAAACACCATATATTTT.

The CDR3 sequence is CASSSTLAADTQYF. The CDR3 DNA reads TGTGCCAGCAGCTCGACCCTAGCAGCAGATACGCAGTATTTT. The rearrangement joins TRBV11-2 to TRBJ2-3; weak D call: TRBD2 (5 bases). The CDR3 is made up of 14 amino acids. V was cut by 4 bases and J by 4 bases, with 12 bases left in between. Germline V CDR1 and CDR2: SGHAT, FQNNGV.

This chain links TRBV7-9 with TRBJ1-4, with D possibly matching TRBD1 (5 bases). CDR3 size: 15 residues. The germline V and J ends were trimmed by 2 bases and 7 bases, with 14 bases remaining between them. The germline gives CDR1 SEHNR, CDR2 FQNEAQ (reference sequence). The CDR3 region has the DNA TGTGCCAGCAGCTTAATCGGGGCAGTAGGTGAAAAACTGTTTTTT. This codes for CASSLIGAVGEKLFF.

DNA of the CDR3: TGTGCCAGTACCCGGGGAAACAATGAGCAGTTCTTC. It specifies CASTRGNNEQFF. The chain combines TRBV19 with TRBJ2-1; D possibly corresponds to TRBD2 (5 bases). Germline V CDR1 and CDR2: LNHDA, SQIVND (reference sequence). The CDR3 spans 12 residues. V was shortened by 7 bases and J by 5 bases, with 9 bases between the two germline ends. Filled out from reference TRBV19 and TRBJ2-1, the complete variable domain reads DGGITQSPKYLFRKEGQNVTLSCEQNLNHDAMYWYRQDPGQGLRLIYYSQIVNDFQKGDIAEGYSVSREKKESFPLTVTSAQKNPTAFYLCASTRGNNEQFFGPGTRLTVL.

The J gene is TRBJ2-1, the V gene TRBV7-3; no reliable D call. CDR3 length equals 16 residues. Germline V CDR1 and CDR2: SGHTA, FQGTGA. Trimming shortened V by 5 bases and J by 0 bases, and 14 bases separated the two germline ends. In DNA form, the CDR3 reads TGTGCCAGCAGCCTTAGGACGCCGAGCTCCTACAATGAGCAGTTCTTC. This encodes CASSLRTPSSYNEQFF. Full variable domain (missing parts from reference TRBV7-3 and TRBJ2-1): GAGVSQTPSNKVTEKGKYVELRCDPISGHTALYWYRQSLGQGPEFLIYFQGTGAADDSGLPNDRFFAVRPEGSVSTLKIQRTERGDSAVYLCASSLRTPSSYNEQFFGPGTRLTVL.

J is TRBJ2-7 and V is TRBV29-1, with 7 bases aligning to TRBD1. CDR3 size: 13 residues. Losses at the gene ends were 3 bases for V and 2 bases for J; bases not matched to a gene: 4. Per germline, CDR1 SQVTM and CDR2 ANQGSEA. CDR3 in DNA: TGCAGCGTTGAGACAGGGACAGCCTACGAGCAGTACTTC. Its translation is CSVETGTAYEQYF.

J is TRBJ1-2 and V is TRBV6-5; no definite D call. The CDR3 sequence is 12 residues long. Germline lookup yields CDR1 MNHEY and CDR2 SVGAGI. V was clipped by 2 bases and J by 7 bases, with 8 bases between them. The CDR3 bases are TGTGCCAGCAGTTACAGAGGGAGTGGCTACACCTTC. It specifies CASSYRGSGYTF.

This clone was observed a handful of times. The chain recombines TRBV5-1 with TRBJ2-1; 14 bases are shared with TRBD2. Germline V gene lookup returns CDR1 SGHRS and CDR2 YFSETQ. Unmatched junction bases numbered 4, after V lost 4 bases and J lost 7 bases. The length of the CDR3 is 15 residues. The CDR3 bases are TGCGCCAGCAGCATCGGGACTAGCGGGGGAAATGAGCAGTTCTTC. Protein: CASSIGTSGGNEQFF.

This chain links TRBV9 with TRBJ2-7; D gene unclear. In germline, CDR1 is SGDLS, CDR2 YYNGEE. V dropped 4 bases and J dropped 2 bases, with 13 bases sitting between them. This CDR3 spans 14 amino acids. The CDR3 DNA reads TGTGCCAGCAGCCCTCGACCAGGCCCCTACGAGCAGTACTTC. Its translation: CASSPRPGPYEQYF.

There are a few counts of this clone. This sequence joins TRBV6-1 and TRBJ1-1, with a possible D match to TRBD1 (5 bases). The V gene lost 6 bases and the J gene lost 4 bases, with 9 bases spanning the gap. The CDR3 contains 12 residues. Germline assignment: CDR1 MNHNS and CDR2 SASEGT. In DNA form, the CDR3 reads TGTGCCAGCAGATGGGGCGGCACTGAAGCTTTCTTT. It encodes CASRWGGTEAFF.

This chain connects TRBV2 to TRBJ2-1; 7 bases are shared with TRBD1. V gave up 3 bases and J gave up 0 bases; unmatched junction bases: 2. This CDR3 is 15 amino acids long. The germline V gene encodes CDR1 SNHLY and CDR2 FYNNEI. CDR3: CASSEDRSSYNEQFF. The CDR3 DNA sequence: TGTGCCAGCAGTGAGGACAGGAGCTCCTACAATGAGCAGTTCTTC.

This chain links TRBV4-1 with TRBJ1-2; a weak D match, TRBD1 (6 bases). V dropped 0 bases and J dropped 4 bases, with 18 bases sitting between them. CDR3 length equals 17 residues. Germline V lookup: CDR1 MGHRA, CDR2 YSYEKL. The CDR3 DNA follows: TGCGCCAGCAGCCAAGATTTGGGGGGCCCCGGTTCCTATGGCTACACCTTC. This codes for CASSQDLGGPGSYGYTF.

In this sample, this clone turned up once. The CDR3 DNA sequence: TGTGCCAGCAGCCAACAAGGAGGGGTCGTCGAAGAGACCCAGTACTTC. Translated: CASSQQGGVVEETQYF. The chain couples TRBV4-2 to TRBJ2-5; D perhaps matches TRBD2 (6 bases). Germline V CDR1 and CDR2: LGHNA, YNFKEQ. Trimming stripped 2 bases from V and 3 bases from J, with 16 bases between. This CDR3 comprises 16 residues.

CDR3 sequence (DNA): TGCGCCAGCAGCTTGGTCGGGATTTTAACTGAAGCTTTCTTT. This gives the protein CASSLVGILTEAFF. The V and J genes are TRBV5-1 and TRBJ1-1; D ambiguous. The germline V gene encodes CDR1 SGHRS and CDR2 YFSETQ. CDR3 length: 14 amino acids. Trimming took off 0 bases at V and 5 bases at J, with 11 bases between the two ends.

The V and J genes are TRBV2 and TRBJ2-3, with TRBD2 matching over 11 bases. The CDR3 loop spans 15 amino acids. The junction had 2 bases not matched to a gene; V was cut back by 4 bases and J by 2 bases. Per germline, CDR1 SNHLY and CDR2 FYNNEI. The CDR3 DNA is TGTGCCAGCAGTGTGACTAGCGGGACCACAGATACGCAGTATTTT. It translates to CASSVTSGTTDTQYF.

The chain has TRBV10-2 and TRBJ2-1, with no clear D. The CDR3 extends over 11 amino acids. Germline values: CDR1 WSHSY, CDR2 SAAADI. Trimming removed 4 bases at V and 6 bases at J, with 4 bases between. CDR3 in amino acids: CASSGSNEQFF. The CDR3 DNA reads as TGCGCCAGCAGTGGGTCCAATGAGCAGTTCTTC.

The V and J genes are TRBV1 and TRBJ2-5; the table gives TRBD2 as D, unverified against the DNA. TRBV1 represents a pseudogene. The CDR3 contains 18 residues. As DNA, the CDR3 is TGCACCAGCAGTCCAAAACGCCGTAGCGGGGACTACCAAGAGACCCAGTACTTC. Translation gives CTSSPKRRSGDYQETQYF.

This rearrangement joins TRBV11-3 to TRBJ2-5, with D maybe TRBD1 (6 bases). The CDR3 is 13 residues long. Trimming pared 4 bases from V and 2 bases from J, leaving 8 bases between. The germline gives CDR1 SGHNT, CDR2 YENEEA. CDR3 region: CASSSDSQETQYF. The CDR3 bases are TGTGCCAGCAGCTCGGACAGTCAAGAGACCCAGTACTTC.

The chain recombines TRBV5-5 with TRBJ1-5; D gene uncertain. Germline V gene lookup returns CDR1 SGHKS and CDR2 YYEKEE (reference sequence). This CDR3 region has 15 residues. Deletions cut 1 base from V and 4 bases from J, with 12 bases between. CDR3 bases: TGTGCCAGCAGCTTGCAAGGCAGTAGGAATCAGCCCCAGCATTTT. Residues: CASSLQGSRNQPQHF.

This clone has a handful of counts. V and J are TRBV5-4 and TRBJ1-2, with D tentatively TRBD1 (6 bases). In germline, CDR1 is SGHNT, CDR2 YYREEE (reference sequence). The CDR3 spans 13 residues. The germline V and J ends were trimmed by 1 base and 4 bases, with 8 bases remaining between them. CDR3 protein: CASSLTGPYGYTF. Here the CDR3 DNA reads TGTGCCAGCAGCTTGACAGGGCCCTATGGCTACACCTTC.

This clone appeared a few times. This chain uses TRBV25-1 with TRBJ1-2, with D possibly TRBD1 on 6 matching bases. Trimming pared 4 bases from V and 4 bases from J, leaving 19 bases between. CDR3 length: 16 amino acids. Germline assignment: CDR1 MGHDK and CDR2 SYGVNS. CDR3 residues: CASSGGGGRGTYGYTF. CDR3 sequence (DNA): TGTGCCAGCAGTGGGGGTGGGGGCAGGGGAACCTATGGCTACACCTTC.

The chain joins TRBV5-1 to TRBJ1-1; unclear D gene. Germline-derived CDR1 and CDR2 are SGHRS and YFSETQ. CDR3 size: 14 residues. Deletions cut 0 bases from V and 3 bases from J, with 9 bases between. In nucleotides, the CDR3 is TGCGCCAGCAGCTTGGGCAACGGGGACACTGAAGCTTTCTTT. It encodes CASSLGNGDTEAFF.